This TCR beta chain was profiled in a study of OX40 agonist ivuxolimab in advanced cancers. Whole-study context: People in dose escalation had one of these cancers: hepatocellular carcinoma, melanoma, renal cell or head and neck cancer.

Study observations and caveats: Clonal expansion by week 6 occurred in CD4+ and CD8+ blood T cells (at 0.1 to 3.0 mg/kg). The study found among the lowest clonal expansion in partial responders at 0.1-3.0 mg/kg.

Turning to this clone: The antigen is undetermined.

Some clones are missing from TCRdb's copy, which holds only in-frame ones; the method was immunoSEQ multiplex PCR. The sample holds about 80,000 clones, over 75% seen once. J was trimmed by 3 bases and V by 3 bases; bases with no gene match: 6. The length of the CDR3 is 17 residues. CDR1 is LGHNA, CDR2 YNFKEQ, per germline. The TCR originated in an adult with an advanced solid tumor such as melanoma, head and neck, liver or kidney cancer. The sequenced sample was CD4+ or CD8+ T cells sorted from blood, obtained in a trial of the OX40 agonist ivuxolimab. The V gene is TRBV4-2, the J gene TRBJ2-7, with 15 nucleotides matching TRBD2. CDR3 in amino acids: CASSHGTSGRTGYEQYF. CDR3 nucleotides: TGTGCCAGCAGCCATGGGACTAGCGGGAGGACGGGCTACGAGCAGTACTTC.